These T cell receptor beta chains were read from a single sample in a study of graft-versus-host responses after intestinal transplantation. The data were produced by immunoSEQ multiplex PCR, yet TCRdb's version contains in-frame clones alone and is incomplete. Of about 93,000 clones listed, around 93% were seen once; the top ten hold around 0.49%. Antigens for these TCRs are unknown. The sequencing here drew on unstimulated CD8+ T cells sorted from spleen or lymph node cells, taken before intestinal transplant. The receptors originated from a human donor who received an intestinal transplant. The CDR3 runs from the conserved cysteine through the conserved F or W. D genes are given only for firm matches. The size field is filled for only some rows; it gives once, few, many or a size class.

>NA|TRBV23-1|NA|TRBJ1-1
TGCGCCAGCAGTCAATCGAGGAGCACTGAAGCTTTCTTT
CASSQSRSTEAFF
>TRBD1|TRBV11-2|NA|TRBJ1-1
TGTGCCAGCAGAAGGACAGGGGGCAGGAACACTGAAGCTTTCTTT
CASRRTGGRNTEAFF
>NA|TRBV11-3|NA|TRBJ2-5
TGTGCCAGCCCGGGGTGTCGCTACCAAGAGACCCAGTACTTC
CASPGCRYQETQYF
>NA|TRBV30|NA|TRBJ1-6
TGTGCCTGGGCGAGCTCCTATAATTCACCCCTCCACTTT
CAWASSYNSPLHF
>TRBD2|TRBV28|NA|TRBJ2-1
TGTGCCAGCAGGCCTAGCGGGGGAGTTTACAATGAGCAGTTCTTC
CASRPSGGVYNEQFF
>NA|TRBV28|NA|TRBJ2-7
TGTGCCAGCAGGAAACAGAGCTCCTACGAGCAGTACTTC
CASRKQSSYEQYF
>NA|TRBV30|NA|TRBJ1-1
TGTGCCTGGGGTGAAGACAGAAACACTGAAGCTTTCTTT
CAWGEDRNTEAFF
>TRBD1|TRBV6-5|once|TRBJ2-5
TGTGCCAGCAGTGCAACAGGGGGCGCCGGGGAGACCCAGTACTTC
CASSATGGAGETQYF
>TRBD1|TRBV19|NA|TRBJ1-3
TGTGCCAGTAGTATCCTGGGCAGGGGGCCCGAGAGCTCTGGAAACACCATATATTTT
CASSILGRGPESSGNTIYF
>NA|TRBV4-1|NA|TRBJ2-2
TGCGCCAGCAGCCACACGAACACCGGGGAGCTGTTTTTT
CASSHTNTGELFF
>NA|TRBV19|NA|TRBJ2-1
TGTGCCAGTAGTATGGGGCAGGGCGGGGCCAACTACAATGAGCAGTTCTTC
CASSMGQGGANYNEQFF
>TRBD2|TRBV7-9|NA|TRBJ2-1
TGTGCCAGCAGCGGACTAGCGGGGGGTTACAATGAGCAGTTCTTC
CASSGLAGGYNEQFF
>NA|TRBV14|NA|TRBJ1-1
TGTGCCAGCAGCCAAGCAGGGTACACTGAAGCTTTCTTT
CASSQAGYTEAFF
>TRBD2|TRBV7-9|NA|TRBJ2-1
TGTGCCAGCAGCACTAGCGGGGGCTCCTACAATGAGCAGTTCTTC
CASSTSGGSYNEQFF
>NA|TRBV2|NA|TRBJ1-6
TGTGCCAGCAGTGACGCGAGCTCCTATAATTCACCCCTCCACTTT
CASSDASSYNSPLHF
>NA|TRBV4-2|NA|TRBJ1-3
TGTGCCAGCAGCCCCCAAATCGGCGGGGGGTTGGGTAACACCATATATTTT
CASSPQIGGGLGNTIYF
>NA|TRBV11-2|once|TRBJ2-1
TGTGCCAGCACCGGACTACGCTACAATGAGCAGTTCTTC
CASTGLRYNEQFF
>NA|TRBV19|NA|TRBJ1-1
TGTGCCAGTAGTATAGACAGGACAGTTAACACTGAAGCTTTCTTT
CASSIDRTVNTEAFF
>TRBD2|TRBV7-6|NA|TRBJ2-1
TGTGCCAGCAGTAAGGTTCTAGCGGGAGGGCCCGGGAATGAGCAGTTCTTC
CASSKVLAGGPGNEQFF
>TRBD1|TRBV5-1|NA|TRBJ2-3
TGCGCCAGCAGCCAAGGACAGGTTAGCACAGATACGCAGTATTTT
CASSQGQVSTDTQYF
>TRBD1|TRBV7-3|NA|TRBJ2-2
TGTGCCTCGGGACAGGGAAATCCCGGGGAGCTGTTTTTT
CASGQGNPGELFF
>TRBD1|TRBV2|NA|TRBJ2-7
TGTGCCAGCAAGTGGGACAGGGGGCCTTACGAGCAGTACTTC
CASKWDRGPYEQYF
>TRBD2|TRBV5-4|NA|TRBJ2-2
TGTGCCAGCAGATTCTATGGCGGGAGGATCGGGGAGCTGTTTTTT
CASRFYGGRIGELFF
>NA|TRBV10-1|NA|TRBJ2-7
TGCGCCAGCAGTGAGACAGAAAGCTCCTACGAGCAGTACTTC
CASSETESSYEQYF
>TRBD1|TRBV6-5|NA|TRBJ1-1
TGTGCCAGCAGTTTCATACAGGGGGGAGTCACTGAAGCTTTCTTT
CASSFIQGGVTEAFF
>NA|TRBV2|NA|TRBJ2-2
TGTGCCAGCAGTATCGGGAGCGGGGAGCTGTTTTTT
CASSIGSGELFF
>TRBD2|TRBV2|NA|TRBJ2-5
TGTGCCAGCATTATATTAGCGGGAGGGCCAGGGAAAGAGACCCAGTACTTC
CASIILAGGPGKETQYF
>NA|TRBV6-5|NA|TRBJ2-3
TGTGCCAGCATGCCCCAGGAACAGGGCACAGATACGCAGTATTTT
CASMPQEQGTDTQYF
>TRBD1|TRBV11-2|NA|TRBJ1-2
TGTGCCAGCAGCTCGGGACAGACATATGGCTACACCTTC
CASSSGQTYGYTF